The entry below describes one TCR beta chain. With V trimmed by 4 bases and J by 0 bases, 6 bases remained unmatched. CDR1 is SGHKS and CDR2 is YYEKEE in the germline V gene (reference sequence). This CDR3 comprises 16 residues. Clones were sequenced by immunoSEQ multiplex PCR, and TCRdb holds only the in-frame ones, with some missing. The sample includes roughly 440,000 clones, 88% of them seen just once. These data belong to a study of blood T cell repertoires in COVID-19. This TCR was recovered from a woman aged 45-60 years with COVID-19, enrolled during active disease. The material sequenced was peripheral blood. This rearrangement joins TRBV5-5 to TRBJ2-2, with TRBD1 matching over 7 bases. DNA of the CDR3: TGTGCCAGCAGCCAACTACAGGGGCCGAACACCGGGGAGCTGTTTTTT. Its protein is CASSQLQGPNTGELFF.